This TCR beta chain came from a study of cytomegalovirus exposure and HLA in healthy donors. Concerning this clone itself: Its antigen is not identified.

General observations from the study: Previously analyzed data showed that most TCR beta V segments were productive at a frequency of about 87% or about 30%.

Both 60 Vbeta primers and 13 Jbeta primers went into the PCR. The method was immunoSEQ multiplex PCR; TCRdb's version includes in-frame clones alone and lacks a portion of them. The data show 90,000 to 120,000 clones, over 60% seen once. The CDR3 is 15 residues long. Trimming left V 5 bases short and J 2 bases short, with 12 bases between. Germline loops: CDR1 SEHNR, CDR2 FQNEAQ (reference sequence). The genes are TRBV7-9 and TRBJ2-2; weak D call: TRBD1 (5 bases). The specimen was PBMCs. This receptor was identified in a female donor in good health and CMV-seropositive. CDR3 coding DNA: TGTGCCAGCAGCCCCGGACACGTCAACACCGGGGAGCTGTTTTTT. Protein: CASSPGHVNTGELFF.